This T cell receptor (beta chain) comes out of a study of human T cells and chemical hapten exposure (dated by TCRdb to the early 2020s). As for the study more broadly: For sensitization, 2% DPC in acetone was applied to a 2 cm by 2 cm area of upper inner arm skin. For TCR sequencing, blood came from 25 to 35 alopecia patients at anywhere from one to four time points (pre-sensitization, 2, 6 and 24 weeks). Peripheral blood TCR repertoire changes were tracked in vivo in alopecia patients during primary and secondary sensitization to the hapten diphenylcyclopropenone (DPC). Libraries were pooled for sequencing, and variation in per-sample TCR yields was attributed mainly to small differences in library volumes within the pool. Patch tests used Finn chambers with 0.01% DPC on the upper back, scored after 6 days by International Contact Dermatitis Research Group standards. The mostly female patient cohort included alopecia areata with under or over 50% scalp involvement, alopecia totalis and alopecia universalis. Weekly therapeutic DPC doses were additionally applied to the scalp of patients throughout the roughly 26-week study period. Blood samples were taken from patients before sensitization (week 0) and at 2, 6 and about 24 weeks after DPC sensitization.

V drops 3 bases and J drops 9 bases, leaving 8 bases in between. The CDR3 runs 12 residues from the cysteine to the phenylalanine. Just CDR3 DNA is preserved here, 36 bases in frame from base 1. From the germline V gene, CDR1 is KGHDR and CDR2 is SFDVKD. Libraries came from RACE. Sequencing used a NextSeq 500. During library preparation, unique molecular identifiers were attached to individual cDNA molecules so that TCRs could be counted in a quantitative, reproducible way. From each blood RNA sample, both TCR alpha and TCR beta chains were sequenced. The paper's processing steps were these. Samples had a median of roughly 98,000 TCRs, with a range from 23,224 to 690,600. V, J and CDR3 annotation of the TCR reads was carried out using the Decombinator software suite. To make PS versus PT1 abundance plots, every sample was subsampled to the same number of TCRs (28,000). Expanded TCRs were defined as absent before sensitization and observed at least eight times at the 2-week time point. The raw public data were reprocessed by TCRdb itself: fastp quality trimming at Q25, MiXCR clonotype calling, in-frame beta chains only. One record per CDR3 amino acid sequence lists the most common genes and DNA. These V and J calls rely on TCRdb rather than the paper's analysis. This sample holds approximately 110,000 distinct CDR3 sequences; roughly 11% were observed only once. Roughly 3.3% of the sample lies in the top ten.

Results the study describes overall, beyond this receptor: A positive correlation was found between the number of PT1 expanded TCRs and patch test score, with significance reached at thresholds 8, 16 and 32 but not 4. The number of TCRs above 1 in 1000 frequency did not change with DPC sensitization; there was no evidence of global repertoire structure alterations. Alopecia, a presumed autoimmune disease, was present in all patients, so the immune response of the patients might differ from that of healthy individuals. Repeated subsampling changed both the strength of the expansion versus patch-test correlation and the threshold at which that correlation became significant. Expanded TCRs formed significantly more large CDR3 similarity clusters than pre-sensitization or healthy control sets, consistent with antigen-driven responses.

This clonotype came up many times. What this receptor recognizes is not known. The record has no base qualities; no much larger clone is one base away. The time point label for this specimen denotes: patch test 1, 2 weeks after DPC sensitization. The treatment or condition label here, explained by the study, means: therapeutic diphenylcyclopropenone sensitization with weekly scalp DPC. Blood at each patch-test visit was drawn before the patch test was applied. Eligible patients were aged 18 to 70, diagnosed with alopecia, deemed suitable for DPC therapy, and excluded if pregnant. Total RNA was extracted from unfractionated whole blood collected in Tempus Blood RNA tubes.

The specimen comprised whole blood, sampled in connection with sensitization to the hapten diphenylcyclopropenone (DPC). The sequence joins TRBV24-1 to TRBJ2-1; the D segment cannot be called with confidence. This TCR was sampled from a woman aged 40 to 50 with alopecia areata. Some clones in this sample may be carry-over from other donors' samples. The DNA sequence reads TGTGCCACCAGTGATGGGTTGGTTGAGCAGTTCTTC. It specifies CATSDGLVEQFF.